The 11 T cell receptor beta chains below all came from one sample that was sequenced in a study of T cell clonotyping in hematopoietic cell transplantation. TCRdb keeps only in-frame clones here, not all; method: immunoSEQ multiplex PCR. The data contain roughly 37,000 clones, over 70% of them singletons. The sample taken for sequencing was peripheral blood mononuclear cells. The source is a woman aged 40 to 50 in good health. Some clones in this sample may be carry-over from other donors' samples.

This clone was seen just once. The CDR3 nucleotides are TGTGCCAGCGAGGAGGGGAGCAATCAGCCCCAGCATTTT. Its protein product is CASEEGSNQPQHF. This chain joins TRBV2 and TRBJ1-5, with TRBD1 as a possible D gene (5 bases). This CDR3 region has 13 residues. Looked up from germline, CDR1 is SNHLY and CDR2 is FYNNEI. Trimming stripped 8 bases from V and 1 base from J, with 9 bases between.

CDR3 loop: CASSVGGILGRSNYGYTF. The CDR3 DNA reads TGTGCCAGCAGCGTAGGTGGGATTTTAGGCAGATCTAACTATGGCTACACCTTC. The genes are TRBV9 and TRBJ1-2; D gene ambiguous. The ends were cut back, 0 bases at V and 0 bases at J, with 18 bases in the middle. The germline V gene encodes CDR1 SGDLS and CDR2 YYNGEE. There are 18 residues in the CDR3.

This clone came up a few times. CDR3 sequence reads: CASSYAGEGVRGYTF. The DNA for the CDR3 is TGTGCCAGCAGCTACGCAGGGGAGGGGGTGAGGGGCTACACCTTC. The chain recombines TRBV7-8 with TRBJ1-2; D is possibly TRBD1 (6 bases). Trimming stripped 4 bases from V and 8 bases from J, with 20 bases between. The CDR3 is 15 residues long. The germline V gene encodes CDR1 SGHVS and CDR2 FQNEAQ. Full variable domain (remainder filled in from reference TRBV7-8 and TRBJ1-2): GAGVSQSPRYKVAKRGQDVALRCDPISGHVSLFWYQQALGQGPEFLTYFQNEAQLDKSGLPSDRFFAERPEGSVSTLKIQRTQQEDSAVYLCASSYAGEGVRGYTFGSGTRLTVV.

V gene TRBV7-2 combines with J gene TRBJ1-3; D not resolved. The CDR3 runs to 13 residues. V shed 5 bases and J shed 0 bases, with 5 bases lying between them. Germline V gives CDR1 SGHTA, CDR2 FQGNSA. The CDR3 protein is CASSGSSGNTIYF. CDR3 sequence (DNA): TGTGCCAGCAGCGGTTCCTCTGGAAACACCATATATTTT.

The table lists this clone with a count of one. J is TRBJ2-5 and V is TRBV5-1, with D possibly being TRBD1 (6 bases). The CDR3 totals 15 residues. Germline assignment: CDR1 SGHRS and CDR2 YFSETQ. The germline V and J ends were trimmed by 2 bases and 3 bases, with 14 bases remaining between them. CDR3: CASSFSTGTKETQYF. CDR3 in DNA: TGCGCCAGCAGCTTCAGCACCGGGACAAAAGAGACCCAGTACTTC.

This clone was counted between two and nine times. The chain links TRBV14 to TRBJ2-5; D is unresolved. In germline, CDR1 is SGHDN, CDR2 FVKESK. The CDR3 is 13 residues long. Trimming pared 0 bases from V and 5 bases from J, leaving 7 bases between. For the CDR3, the DNA is TGTGCCAGCAGCCAAGATCCGTGGGAGACCCAGTACTTC. Translated: CASSQDPWETQYF.

V gene TRBV6-5 combines with J gene TRBJ2-7; D ambiguous. This CDR3 has 14 residues. Between the trimmed V and J ends, which lost 11 bases and 0 bases, there was a span of 17 bases. Germline V gene sequence: CDR1 MNHEY, CDR2 SVGAGI. DNA of the CDR3: TGTGCCTCTACACGAGGCGTCTACTCCTACGAGCAGTACTTC. It specifies CASTRGVYSYEQYF.

The DNA for the CDR3 is TGTGCCAGCAGCTTGGGGGGTGGGGGCGCCTACGAGCAGTACTTC. Its protein is CASSLGGGGAYEQYF. The V gene is TRBV5-6, the J gene TRBJ2-7, with D possibly TRBD1 on 6 matching bases. Trimming removed 0 bases at V and 2 bases at J, with 12 bases between. CDR3 length equals 15 residues. CDR1 is SGHDT, CDR2 YYEEEE, per germline. Complete variable domain (other parts from reference TRBV5-6 and TRBJ2-7): DAGVTQSPTHLIKTRGQQVTLRCSPKSGHDTVSWYQQALGQGPQFIFQYYEEEERQRGNFPDRFSGHQFPNYSSELNVNALLLGDSALYLCASSLGGGGAYEQYFGPGTRLTVT.

The gene calls are TRBV2 and TRBJ2-7; no definite D call. The CDR3 consists of 11 residues. Germline V gives CDR1 SNHLY, CDR2 FYNNEI. Trimming stripped 11 bases from V and 2 bases from J, with 10 bases between. The CDR3: CASAQTYEQYF. DNA for the CDR3: TGTGCCTCCGCACAGACCTACGAGCAGTACTTC. The whole variable domain, remainder taken from reference TRBV2 and TRBJ2-7, is EPEVTQTPSHQVTQMGQEVILRCVPISNHLYFYWYRQILGQKVEFLVSFYNNEISEKSEIFDDQFSVERPDGSNFTLKIRSTKLEDSAMYFCASAQTYEQYFGPGTRLTVT.

The chain carries TRBV29-1 and TRBJ2-2, with TRBD1 matching over 7 bases. This CDR3 has 11 residues. Germline loops: CDR1 SQVTM, CDR2 ANQGSEA. V shed 7 bases and J 9 bases; nucleotides not matched to a gene: 5. The CDR3 DNA follows: TGCAGCGCCTCTAGGGGGCGGGAGCTGTTTTTT. Its protein product is CSASRGRELFF.

The chain has TRBV21-1 and TRBJ1-5. TRBV21-1 represents a pseudogene. CDR3 length equals 15 residues. In DNA form, the CDR3 reads TGTGCCAGCACCCGACGGCTTAATAGCAATCAGCCCCAGCATTTT. Protein product: CASTRRLNSNQPQHF.